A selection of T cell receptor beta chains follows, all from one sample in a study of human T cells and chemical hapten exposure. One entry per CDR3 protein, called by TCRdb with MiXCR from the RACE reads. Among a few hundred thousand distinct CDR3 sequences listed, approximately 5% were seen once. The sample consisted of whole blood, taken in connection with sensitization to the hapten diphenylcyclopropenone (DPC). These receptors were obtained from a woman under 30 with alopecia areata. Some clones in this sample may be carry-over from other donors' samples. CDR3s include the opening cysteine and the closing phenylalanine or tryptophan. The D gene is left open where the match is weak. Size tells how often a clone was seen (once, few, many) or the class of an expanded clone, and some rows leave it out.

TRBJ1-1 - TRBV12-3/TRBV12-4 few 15 TGTGCCAGTAAGTTAAGTCGGAGGATGAACACTGAAGCTTTCTTT CASKLSRRMNTEAFF
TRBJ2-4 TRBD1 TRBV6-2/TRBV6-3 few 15 TGTGCCAGCAGTTATTGGGACAGCCCAATTGTCATTCAGTACTTC CASSYWDSPIVIQYF
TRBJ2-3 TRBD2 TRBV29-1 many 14 TGCAGCGTCGTGACTAGCGGATACACAGATACGCAGTATTTT CSVVTSGYTDTQYF
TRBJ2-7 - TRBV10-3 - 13 TGTGCCATCAGTGATCAGGGGACCTACGAGCAGTACTTC CAISDQGTYEQYF
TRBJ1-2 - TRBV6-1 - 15 TGTGCCAGCAGTGAATCAAAGGGGGCTAACTATGGCTACACCTTC CASSESKGANYGYTF
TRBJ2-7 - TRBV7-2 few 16 TGTGCCAGCAGCTTAGGTGGGCTCCGAGGTTACTACGAGCAGTACTTC CASSLGGLRGYYEQYF
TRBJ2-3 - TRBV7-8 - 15 TGTGCCAGCAGCCCCCGGACAGGGAGGGCAGATACGCAGTATTTT CASSPRTGRADTQYF
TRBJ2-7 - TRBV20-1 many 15 TGCAGTGCTAGAGATCCGAGAGGAAGCTCCTACGAGCAGTACTTC CSARDPRGSSYEQYF
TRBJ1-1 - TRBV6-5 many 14 TGTGCCAGCCAAGCCGAGGGGCACAACACTGAAGCTTTCTTT CASQAEGHNTEAFF
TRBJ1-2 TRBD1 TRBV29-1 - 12 TGCAGCGTCGCGGACAGGGGAAATGGCTACACCTTC CSVADRGNGYTF
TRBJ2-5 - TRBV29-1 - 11 TGCAGCGCGTCAGCCCACGAGACCCAGTACTTC CSASAHETQYF
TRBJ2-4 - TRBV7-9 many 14 TGTGCCAGCAGCTCGGCGGGGTACAAAAACATTCAGTACTTC CASSSAGYKNIQYF
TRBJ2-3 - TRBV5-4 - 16 TGTGCCAGCAGCCCAGACGGCAGTTCTAGCACAGATACGCAGTATTTT CASSPDGSSSTDTQYF
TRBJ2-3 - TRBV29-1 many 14 TGCAGCGTTGAAGACCAGGGGTCCCTAGATACGCAGTATTTT CSVEDQGSLDTQYF
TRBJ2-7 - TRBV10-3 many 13 TGTGCCATCAGCAGAAATTCAACCTACGAGCAGTACTTC CAISRNSTYEQYF
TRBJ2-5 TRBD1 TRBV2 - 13 TGTGCCAGTCGGACAGGGTCAGGAGAGACCCAGTACTTC CASRTGSGETQYF
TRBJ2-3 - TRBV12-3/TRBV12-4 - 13 TGTGCCAGCAGCCGGGAAGGTGGAGATACGCAGTATTTT CASSREGGDTQYF
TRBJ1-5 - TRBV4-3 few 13 TGCGCCAGCAGCCAAGATAAGGGTCAGCCCCAGCATTTT CASSQDKGQPQHF
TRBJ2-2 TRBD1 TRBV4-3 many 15 TGCGCCAGCAGCCGACAGGGGGCGATATACGGGGAGCTGTTTTTT CASSRQGAIYGELFF
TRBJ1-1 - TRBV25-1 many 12 TGTGCCAGCAGTGAATCGTTTACTGAAGCTTTCTTT CASSESFTEAFF
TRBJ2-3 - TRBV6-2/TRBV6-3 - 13 TGTGCCAGCAGTGGGTTCACGCCTGATACGCAGTATTTT CASSGFTPDTQYF
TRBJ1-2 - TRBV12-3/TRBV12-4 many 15 TGTGCCAGCAGTCCACGAGAGGGGCCGAGCTATGGCTACACCTTC CASSPREGPSYGYTF
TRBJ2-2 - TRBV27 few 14 TGTGCCAGCATGTCTAGATTATACACCGGGGAGCTGTTTTTT CASMSRLYTGELFF
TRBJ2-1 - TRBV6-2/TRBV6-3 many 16 TGTGCCAGCACCCAGGAGAAGACTAGTCCCAACAATGAGCAGTTCTTC CASTQEKTSPNNEQFF
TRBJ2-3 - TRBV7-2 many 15 TGTGCCAGCAGCTTCCCGACGGGGGCCACAGATACGCAGTATTTT CASSFPTGATDTQYF
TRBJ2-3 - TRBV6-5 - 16 TGTGCCAGCAGAGCCACGTTTCTAGGGCGGACAGATACGCAGTATTTT CASRATFLGRTDTQYF
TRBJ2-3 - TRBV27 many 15 TGTGCCAGCAGTTTAAGGGGCGGGGGCCCAGATACGCAGTATTTT CASSLRGGGPDTQYF
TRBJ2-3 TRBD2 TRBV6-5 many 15 TGTGCCAGCAGATCGCACGGGGGGGCCGCAGATACGCAGTATTTT CASRSHGGAADTQYF
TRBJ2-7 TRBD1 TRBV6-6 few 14 TGTGCCAGCAGTACCGACAGGGTGCCCTACGAGCAGTACTTC CASSTDRVPYEQYF
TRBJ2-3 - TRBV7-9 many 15 TGTGCCAGCAGCCCGGGCAGGGTTAGCACAGATACGCAGTATTTT CASSPGRVSTDTQYF
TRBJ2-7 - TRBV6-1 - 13 TGTGCCAGCAGACGGGACACAACCTACGAGCAGTACTTC CASRRDTTYEQYF
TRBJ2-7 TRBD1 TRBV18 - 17 TGTGCCAGCTCACGATACCGGGACAGGGAGGGGGCCTACGAGCAGTACTTC CASSRYRDREGAYEQYF
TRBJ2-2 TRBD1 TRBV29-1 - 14 TGCAGCGTTGAAGAGAGAAGGGGGCCCGGGGAGCTGTTTTTT CSVEERRGPGELFF
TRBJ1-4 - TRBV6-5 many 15 TGTGCCAGCAGTATCCTCAGGGGAGTCCACGAAAAACTGTTTTTT CASSILRGVHEKLFF
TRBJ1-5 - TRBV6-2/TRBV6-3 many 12 TGTGCCAGCAGCCACGGCGGAGGCCCTTCGCATTTT CASSHGGGPSHF
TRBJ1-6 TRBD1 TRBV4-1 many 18 TGCGCCAGCAGCCAAGATAGGGGACAGGGAGGCTATAATTCACCCCTCCACTTT CASSQDRGQGGYNSPLHF
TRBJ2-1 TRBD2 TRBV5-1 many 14 TGCGCCAGCAGCTCCTACGGGGGGACGGGTGAGCAGTTCTTC CASSSYGGTGEQFF
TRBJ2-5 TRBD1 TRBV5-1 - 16 TGCGCCAGCAGCTTGGGAAGTACAGGGGTTCAAGAGACCCAGTACTTC CASSLGSTGVQETQYF
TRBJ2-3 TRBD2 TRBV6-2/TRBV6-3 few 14 TGTGCCACCCGGACTAGCCGACTCACAGATACGCAGTATTTT CATRTSRLTDTQYF
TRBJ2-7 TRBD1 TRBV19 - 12 TGTGCCTTCCGGGACAGAGCCTACGAGCAGTACTTC CAFRDRAYEQYF
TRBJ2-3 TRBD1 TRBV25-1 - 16 TGTGCCAGCAGTGAATTGGGGACAGGGAATGTGGATACGCAGTATTTT CASSELGTGNVDTQYF
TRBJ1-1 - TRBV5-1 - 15 TGCGCCAGCAGCTGGGGATTGGAGATAATCACTGAAGCTTTCTTT CASSWGLEIITEAFF